A single sample gave rise to the 28 T cell receptor beta chains below, sequenced in a study of T cells in Graves' hyperthyroidism and ophthalmopathy. Using RNA transcripts as the source, TCR beta CDR3 regions were amplified. HTBI primers were the set used in a first-round RT-PCR of the TCR CDR3. MiXCR, applied by TCRdb to the multiplex PCR reads, yields one record per CDR3 protein. The profile shows fewer than 350,000 distinct CDR3 sequences, roughly 13% of them singletons. The sequenced sample consisted of blood. The receptors derive from a woman aged 40 to 50 with Graves' hyperthyroidism.

This clonotype was recorded many times. V is TRBV27 and J is TRBJ2-3; possible D gene TRBD2, 6 bases. V was shortened by 6 bases and J by 1 base, with 14 bases between the two germline ends. Germline CDR1 is MNHEY and CDR2 is SMNVEV (reference sequence). This CDR3 comprises 15 residues. Here the CDR3 reads CASRLPGVGTDTQYF. The CDR3 nucleotides read TGTGCCAGCAGGTTACCGGGGGTCGGCACAGATACGCAGTATTTT.

This clonotype was seen a few times. The rearrangement joins TRBV28 to TRBJ2-5, with 10 bases aligning to TRBD2. Looked up from germline, CDR1 is MDHEN and CDR2 is SYDVKM. Losses at the gene ends were 5 bases for V and 4 bases for J; bases not matched to a gene: 13. This CDR3 has 17 residues. In nucleotides, the CDR3 is TGTGCCAGCAGTAGGGGGCTAGCGGGAGTAATCCCAGAGACCCAGTACTTC. It codes for CASSRGLAGVIPETQYF.

This clonotype has more than one count but fewer than ten. V usage is TRBV7-9 and J usage is TRBJ2-1, with a weak D call TRBD2 (6 bases). The CDR3 is 15 amino acids. The V and J ends lost 1 base and 10 bases respectively, with 17 bases between them. Germline V gene lookup returns CDR1 SEHNR and CDR2 FQNEAQ (reference sequence). The CDR3 DNA follows: TGTGCCAGCAGCTTAGAATCGGACTACCTTAGCGAGCAGTTCTTC. Encoded protein: CASSLESDYLSEQFF.

In this sample, this clonotype turned up many times. The chain links TRBV3-1 to TRBJ2-5; D gene uncertain. This CDR3 comprises 13 residues. Germline CDR1 is LGHDT and CDR2 is YNNKEL (reference sequence). The ends were cut back, 1 base at V and 4 bases at J, with 7 bases in the middle. The CDR3 DNA is TGTGCCAGCAGCCAAGTGGATCGAGAGACCCAGTACTTC. This translates into CASSQVDRETQYF.

The gene calls are TRBV29-1 and TRBJ1-2; D ambiguous. Germline CDR1 and CDR2: SQVTM and ANQGSEA. There are 9 residues in the CDR3. The V end lost 1 base, the J end lost 7 bases, and 1 base lay between the germline ends. The CDR3 DNA follows: TGCAGCGTTGAAGGTGGCTACACCTTC. The encoded protein is CSVEGGYTF.

This clonotype has at least ten counts. The V call is TRBV5-1, the J call TRBJ1-4; TRBD1 aligns across 12 bases. The CDR3 consists of 14 residues. CDR1 is SGHRS and CDR2 is YFSETQ in the germline V gene. The junction had 3 bases not matched to a gene; V was cut back by 4 bases and J by 8 bases. CDR3 DNA sequence: TGCGCCAGCAGCATCGGGACAGGGGGCGAAAAACTGTTTTTT. Protein: CASSIGTGGEKLFF.

This clonotype was recorded at least ten times. The rearrangement joins TRBV24-1 to TRBJ2-7; tentative D call: TRBD1 (6 bases). This CDR3 region has 13 residues. Per the germline V gene, CDR1 is KGHDR and CDR2 is SFDVKD. Trimming took off 4 bases at V and 3 bases at J, with 9 bases between the two ends. The CDR3 DNA follows: TGTGCCACCAGTGACTCGGACAGCTACGAGCAGTACTTC. This sequence encodes CATSDSDSYEQYF.

There are many counts of this clonotype. This chain connects TRBV2 to TRBJ2-5; 8 nucleotides agree with TRBD1. Germline V lookup: CDR1 SNHLY, CDR2 FYNNEI. V gave up 1 base and J gave up 2 bases; unmatched junction bases: 0. The CDR3 runs to 14 residues. The CDR3, as DNA: TGTGCCAGCAGTGAAGGGGACAGGCAAGAGACCCAGTACTTC. Translation: CASSEGDRQETQYF.

In the case of this clonotype: A much larger clonotype is one base distant, so this may be a read error. The chain uses TRBV10-3 and TRBJ1-4, with TRBD1 matching over 7 bases. Germline lookup yields CDR1 ENHRY and CDR2 SYGVKD. The CDR3 extends over 15 amino acids. The CDR3 DNA reads TGTGCCGTCAGTGAATCCCGAGACAGGGCGGAGAAACTGTTTTTT. Translated: CAVSESRDRAEKLFF.

In this sample, this clonotype turned up many times. The J gene is TRBJ2-7, the V gene TRBV6-2 or TRBV6-3, with D possibly called TRBD1 or TRBD2 (5 bases each). Trimming left V 6 bases short and J 4 bases short, with 16 bases between. The V gene's germline CDR1 is MNHEY and CDR2 SVGEGT. This CDR3 spans 14 amino acids. The CDR3 protein is CASSAPGTLYEQYF. The CDR3 bases are TGTGCCAGCAGCGCCCCGGGGACCCTTTACGAGCAGTACTTC.

This clonotype was counted at least ten times. The genes are TRBV3-1 and TRBJ2-7; 9 bases match TRBD2. The CDR3 contains 14 residues. V was clipped by 2 bases and J by 5 bases; unmatched bases: 4. The germline CDR1 and CDR2 sequences are LGHDT and YNNKEL (reference sequence). Here the CDR3 reads CASSQHGTSNEQYF. The CDR3, as DNA: TGTGCCAGCAGCCAACACGGGACTAGCAACGAGCAGTACTTC.

The rearrangement uses TRBV7-2 and TRBJ1-5, with a tentative D call TRBD1 (5 bases). This CDR3 is built from 11 residues. CDR1 is SGHTA and CDR2 is FQGNSA in the germline V gene. CDR3: CTGLWDQPQHF. The CDR3 DNA is TGTACGGGACTCTGGGATCAGCCCCAGCATTTT.

V is TRBV7-2 and J is TRBJ2-7; 7 bases fit TRBD2. CDR3 length equals 15 residues. V was pared by 1 base and J by 2 bases, with 5 bases of the junction left unmatched. Germline CDR1 SGHTA, CDR2 FQGNSA. CDR3 nucleotides: TGTGCCAGCAGCTTAGAGGCTAGCGGCCCCTACGAGCAGTACTTC. Translating gives CASSLEASGPYEQYF.

This clonotype has a count of ten or more. J is TRBJ1-2 and V is TRBV5-1; TRBD1 agrees at 8 bases. The V gene's germline CDR1 is SGHRS and CDR2 YFSETQ. Losses at the gene ends were 4 bases for V and 7 bases for J; bases not matched to a gene: 15. The CDR3 has 16 amino acids. The CDR3 nucleotides read TGCGCCAGCAGCCGGACAGGGTACCTCGCTAGGGGTGGCTACACCTTC. Amino acid sequence: CASSRTGYLARGGYTF.

The CDR3 DNA reads TGTGCCAGCAGTTACTCCCGGAGGGTCACAGATACGCAGTATTTT. Its translation: CASSYSRRVTDTQYF. The rearrangement links TRBV6-2 or TRBV6-3 to TRBJ2-3, with a weak D call TRBD2 (6 bases). Trimming removed 0 bases from V and 2 bases from J, with 9 bases in between. The CDR3 has 15 residues. Germline V CDR1 and CDR2: MNHEY, SVGEGT.

The chain joins TRBV15 to TRBJ2-7; 10 nucleotides agree with TRBD1. The CDR3 length is 13 residues. With 3 bases clipped from V and 6 bases from J, the junction kept 2 bases outside the gene matches. Germline-derived CDR1 and CDR2 are LNHNV and YYDKDF (reference sequence). DNA for the CDR3: TGTGCCACCAGCAGGGGGGACAGGGGCGAGCAGTACTTC. Protein product: CATSRGDRGEQYF. The full variable domain, with the rest looked up from reference TRBV15 and TRBJ2-7, is DAMVIQNPRYQVTQFGKPVTLSCSQTLNHNVMYWYQQKSSQAPKLLFHYYDKDFNNEADTPDNFQSRRPNTSFCFLDIRSPGLGDTAMYLCATSRGDRGEQYFGPGTRLTVT.

This clonotype occurred a few times. In DNA form, the CDR3 reads TGCGCCAGCAGCGGGGGGAGCGGAGGGTACGAGCAGTACTTC. Translated: CASSGGSGGYEQYF. The chain employs TRBV5-1 and TRBJ2-7, with a weak D call TRBD2 (6 bases). V shed 4 bases and J shed 4 bases, with 15 bases lying between them. Per the germline V gene, CDR1 is SGHRS and CDR2 is YFSETQ. The CDR3 loop spans 14 amino acids.

Comment on this clonotype: A much larger clone sits a single nucleotide away, making a read error possible. The missing conserved phenylalanine or tryptophan at the end of this CDR3 makes a read error likely. The chain is built from TRBV15 and TRBJ1-3, with D tentatively TRBD1 (6 bases). The CDR3 is 14 amino acids. Trimming took 6 bases from V and 0 from J, leaving 9 bases between them. Germline V gives CDR1 LNHNV, CDR2 YYDKDF (reference sequence). The CDR3 DNA follows: TGTGCCACCAGAGAAGGGGGCTCTGGAAACACCATATATTCT. Translation: CATREGGSGNTIYS.

Ten or more counts support this clonotype. CDR3: CASSQEGLNQPQHF. The CDR3, as DNA: TGTGCCAGCAGCCAAGAGGGGCTAAATCAGCCCCAGCATTTT. This chain links TRBV3-1 with TRBJ1-5; possible D gene TRBD1, 5 bases. V lost 0 bases and J 4 bases, leaving 7 bases between the germline ends. The CDR3 has 14 amino acids. The germline gives CDR1 LGHDT, CDR2 YNNKEL (reference sequence).

The table lists this clonotype with many counts. This chain links TRBV3-1 with TRBJ1-1; TRBD1 is a possible D gene (5 bases). The CDR3 loop spans 14 amino acids. Per the germline V gene, CDR1 is LGHDT and CDR2 is YNNKEL (reference sequence). Between the trimmed V and J ends, which lost 5 bases and 1 base, there was a span of 11 bases. CDR3 DNA sequence: TGTGCCAGCAGCTCTCCCGGACAGAACACTGAAGCTTTCTTT. Translating it yields CASSSPGQNTEAFF. The full variable domain, with the rest looked up from reference TRBV3-1 and TRBJ1-1, is DTAVSQTPKYLVTQMGNDKSIKCEQNLGHDTMYWYKQDSKKFLKIMFSYNNKELIINETVPNRFSPKSPDKAHLNLHINSLELGDSAVYFCASSSPGQNTEAFFGQGTRLTVV.

Notes on this clonotype: This clone may be a read error of a much larger clone one base away. This rearrangement joins TRBV29-1 to TRBJ2-7, with 9 nucleotides matching TRBD1. Germline CDR1 is SQVTM and CDR2 is ANQGSEA. There are 14 residues in the CDR3. J gave up 5 bases and V 4 bases, and 9 bases lay outside the gene matches. Here the CDR3 reads CSVGGGQGHHEQYF. CDR3 in DNA: TGCAGCGTTGGTGGCGGACAGGGGCACCACGAGCAGTACTTC.

Many counts were recorded for this clonotype. The chain employs TRBV24-1 and TRBJ2-5; 8 bases align to TRBD2. V was pared by 3 bases and J by 4 bases, with 15 bases of the junction left unmatched. The germline V gene has CDR1 KGHDR and CDR2 SFDVKD. The CDR3 loop spans 18 amino acids. In nucleotides, the CDR3 is TGTGCCACCAGTGATCAATGGGGAGGAGCGGGAGTCGGAGAGACCCAGTACTTC. Protein product: CATSDQWGGAGVGETQYF.

The chain combines TRBV3-1 with TRBJ1-1; D remains unclear. V was clipped by 7 bases and J by 6 bases, with 9 bases between them. The CDR3 covers 11 residues. Germline lookup yields CDR1 LGHDT and CDR2 YNNKEL (reference sequence). The CDR3: CASTAGAEAFF. CDR3 bases: TGTGCCAGCACCGCCGGGGCTGAAGCTTTCTTT.

This clonotype was detected ten times or more. The chain couples TRBV7-9 to TRBJ2-3; perhaps TRBD1 as D (7 bases). The CDR3 is made up of 15 amino acids. V lost 2 bases, J lost 4 bases, and 13 bases lay in between. The germline gives CDR1 SEHNR, CDR2 FQNEAQ (reference sequence). The CDR3 loop is CASSLRQGGADTQYF. CDR3 DNA: TGTGCCAGCAGCTTACGACAGGGAGGCGCAGATACGCAGTATTTT.

This clonotype came up many times. The chain is built from TRBV7-2 and TRBJ2-7; a possible D gene is TRBD2 (6 bases). CDR1 is SGHTA, CDR2 FQGNSA, per germline. The germline V and J ends were trimmed by 1 base and 0 bases, with 13 bases remaining between them. This CDR3 comprises 16 residues. The CDR3 reads CASSLGPGESSYEQYF. The CDR3 DNA is TGTGCCAGCAGCTTAGGTCCGGGAGAGAGCTCCTACGAGCAGTACTTC.

This clonotype was detected only a few times. V and J are TRBV10-3 and TRBJ1-1, with D possibly being TRBD1 (5 bases). The ends were cut back, 2 bases at V and 5 bases at J, with 12 bases in the middle. Germline loops: CDR1 ENHRY, CDR2 SYGVKD. The CDR3 covers 14 residues. As DNA, the CDR3 is TGTGCCATCAGTGAGGTGCTAAAGGGGACTGAAGCTTTCTTT. It codes for CAISEVLKGTEAFF.

This clonotype was picked up many times. V and J are TRBV14 and TRBJ2-5; D ambiguous. V lost 1 base and J lost 4, with 10 bases in between. The germline gives CDR1 SGHDN, CDR2 FVKESK. This CDR3 region has 14 residues. The CDR3, as DNA: TGTGCCAGCAGCCAAGTTCGCTCGTTAGAGACCCAGTACTTC. This sequence encodes CASSQVRSLETQYF.

A few counts support this clonotype. The chain has TRBV7-8 and TRBJ2-5; 8 nucleotides match TRBD1. Germline V gene lookup returns CDR1 SGHVS and CDR2 FQNEAQ. V dropped 7 bases and J dropped 3; count of bases not matched to a gene: 7. The length of the CDR3 is 14 residues. The chain's CDR3 is CASISDRVKETQYF. CDR3 in DNA: TGTGCCAGCATATCGGACAGGGTGAAAGAGACCCAGTACTTC.